This TCR beta chain was retrieved from a study of blood T cell repertoires in COVID-19. Looking at the study overall: The cDNA or gDNA used as material had been derived from T cells, B-cell-depleted T cells, or PBMCs.

The method was immunoSEQ multiplex PCR; TCRdb's version includes in-frame clones alone and lacks a portion of them. The table records 130,000 or so clones, roughly 90% of them present only once. Germline V gene data show CDR1 as MNHNS and CDR2 as SASEGT. The junction had 2 bases not matched to a gene; V was cut back by 1 base and J by 4 bases. The CDR3 has 14 amino acids. The source of this sequence is a man over 45 with acute or convalescent COVID-19. Material: peripheral blood. This chain links TRBV6-1 with TRBJ2-3; 7 bases agree with TRBD1. In DNA form, the CDR3 reads TGTGCCAGCAGTGAAGGACAGGGTGCAGATACGCAGTATTTT. Translation: CASSEGQGADTQYF.